These 15 T cell receptor beta chains came from one sample sequenced in a study of OX40 agonist ivuxolimab in advanced cancers. Generated by immunoSEQ multiplex PCR, the TCRdb table keeps only in-frame clones and is missing some. Of tens of thousands of clones listed, about 88% are singletons. The sequencing used CD4+ or CD8+ T cells sorted from blood, collected in a trial of the OX40 agonist ivuxolimab. Source of these receptors: an adult with an advanced solid tumor such as melanoma, head and neck, liver or kidney cancer.

Here the CDR3 reads CASSGKGLAGVGTGELFF. DNA of the CDR3: TGCGCCAGCAGCGGGAAGGGACTAGCGGGAGTCGGGACCGGGGAGCTGTTTTTT. The chain has TRBV5-1 and TRBJ2-2; 14 bases map to TRBD2. CDR3 length equals 18 residues. Germline loops: CDR1 SGHRS, CDR2 YFSETQ. V lost 4 bases to trimming and J lost 5 bases; unmatched junction nucleotides: 10. The whole variable domain, filled in from reference TRBV5-1 and TRBJ2-2, reads KAGVTQTPRYLIKTRGQQVTLSCSPISGHRSVSWYQQTPGQGLQFLFEYFSETQRNKGNFPGRFSGRQFSNSRSEMNVSTLELGDSALYLCASSGKGLAGVGTGELFFGEGSRLTVL.

The chain carries TRBV29-1 and TRBJ1-1, with D unclear. The CDR3 has 13 residues. Germline loops: CDR1 SQVTM, CDR2 ANQGSEA. The ends were cut back, 7 bases at V and 1 base at J, with 13 bases in the middle. CDR3 residues: CSAGIGENTEAFF. In DNA form, the CDR3 reads TGCAGCGCAGGAATCGGGGAGAACACTGAAGCTTTCTTT.

V and J are TRBV5-1 and TRBJ2-3; possibly TRBD2 for D (7 bases). Germline lookup yields CDR1 SGHRS and CDR2 YFSETQ. Trimming cost V 0 bases and J 6 bases, with 20 bases left between them. The CDR3 totals 17 residues. CDR3: CASSLARGGERTDTQYF. CDR3 nucleotide sequence: TGCGCCAGCAGCTTGGCCCGAGGGGGGGAGAGAACGGATACGCAGTATTTT.

The V gene is TRBV6-5, the J gene TRBJ2-5, with 7 positions matching TRBD2. The CDR3 is made up of 15 amino acids. Germline V gene data show CDR1 as MNHEY and CDR2 as SVGAGI. V lost 2 bases and J lost 5; bases outside the gene matches: 8. CDR3 sequence reads: CASSYGGESGETQYF. The DNA of the CDR3 is TGTGCCAGCAGTTACGGGGGGGAGTCGGGGGAGACCCAGTACTTC.

This rearrangement joins TRBV5-1 to TRBJ2-1; D possibly matches TRBD1 or TRBD2 (5 bases each). Germline V gene sequence: CDR1 SGHRS, CDR2 YFSETQ. This CDR3 comprises 14 residues. V lost 0 bases, J lost 6 bases, and 10 bases lay in between. The CDR3: CASSLGTQGNEQFF. Written as DNA, the CDR3 is TGCGCCAGCAGCTTGGGGACTCAGGGCAATGAGCAGTTCTTC.

The genes are TRBV6-1 and TRBJ2-5, with D perhaps matching TRBD1 (5 bases). V dropped 5 bases and J dropped 4 bases, with 17 bases sitting between them. CDR1 and CDR2 (germline): MNHNS, SASEGT. This CDR3 comprises 15 residues. CDR3 DNA: TGTGCCAGCAGTTCAGGGTATATGGGGCGAGAGACCCAGTACTTC. It codes for CASSSGYMGRETQYF.

This clone was observed a single time. The chain couples TRBV18 to TRBJ2-6; 8 bases line up with TRBD1. With 5 bases clipped from V and 2 bases from J, the junction kept 5 bases outside the gene matches. Per the germline V gene, CDR1 is KGHSH and CDR2 is LQKENI. The CDR3 contains 16 residues. This CDR3 reads CASSSDRVTGANVLTF. The DNA for the CDR3 is TGTGCCAGCTCATCGGACAGGGTTACTGGGGCCAACGTCCTGACTTTC.

This clone was counted a single time. The chain uses TRBV18 and TRBJ2-1; perhaps TRBD1 as D (6 bases). Trimming pared 1 base from V and 0 bases from J, leaving 16 bases between. In germline, CDR1 is KGHSH, CDR2 LQKENI. The CDR3 is made up of 18 amino acids. CDR3 residues: CASSPLDSHPSSYNEQFF. The CDR3 region has the DNA TGTGCCAGCTCACCACTGGACAGCCACCCCAGCTCCTACAATGAGCAGTTCTTC.

V is TRBV2 and J is TRBJ2-2; possibly TRBD1 or TRBD2 for D (5 bases each). Germline CDR1 SNHLY, CDR2 FYNNEI. The CDR3 totals 14 residues. The ends were cut back, 6 bases at V and 7 bases at J, with 15 bases in the middle. As DNA, the CDR3 is TGTGCCAGCAGCCCCACTAGGGGTAGCGGGGAGCTGTTTTTT. It yields the protein CASSPTRGSGELFF. Together with reference TRBV2 and TRBJ2-2, the CDR3 gives the full variable domain: EPEVTQTPSHQVTQMGQEVILRCVPISNHLYFYWYRQILGQKVEFLVSFYNNEISEKSEIFDDQFSVERPDGSNFTLKIRSTKLEDSAMYFCASSPTRGSGELFFGEGSRLTVL.

The chain links TRBV7-2 to TRBJ2-7; perhaps TRBD2 as D (6 bases). Germline values: CDR1 SGHTA, CDR2 FQGNSA. Trimming shortened V by 3 bases and J by 6 bases, and 18 bases separated the two germline ends. The CDR3 has 15 amino acids. CDR3 protein: CASSLVSGGPSEQYF. In DNA, the CDR3 is TGTGCCAGCAGCTTGGTTTCCGGAGGGCCTAGCGAGCAGTACTTC.

The J gene is TRBJ2-1, the V gene TRBV29-1; D gene ambiguous. The CDR3 covers 10 residues. V gave up 6 bases and J gave up 12 bases, with 12 bases separating them. CDR1 SQVTM and CDR2 ANQGSEA come from the germline V gene. CDR3 amino acids: CSVSIQGQFF. CDR3 coding DNA: TGCAGCGTGTCGATCCAAGGGCAGTTCTTC.

This clone was recorded a few times. V and J are TRBV19 and TRBJ2-1, with TRBD1 matching over 9 bases. CDR1 LNHDA and CDR2 SQIVND come from the germline V gene (reference sequence). CDR3 length: 16 residues. Trimming took 2 bases from V and 2 from J; bases not matched to a gene: 4. In DNA form, the CDR3 reads TGTGCCAGTAGTATATTTGGGACAGGGACCTACAATGAGCAGTTCTTC. Amino acid sequence: CASSIFGTGTYNEQFF. Combining the CDR3 with reference TRBV19 and TRBJ2-1 gives the whole variable domain DGGITQSPKYLFRKEGQNVTLSCEQNLNHDAMYWYRQDPGQGLRLIYYSQIVNDFQKGDIAEGYSVSREKKESFPLTVTSAQKNPTAFYLCASSIFGTGTYNEQFFGPGTRLTVL.

The chain couples TRBV5-1 to TRBJ1-1; 7 positions match TRBD1. The CDR3 covers 13 residues. Germline loops: CDR1 SGHRS, CDR2 YFSETQ. V trimming: 3 bases; J trimming: 8 bases; junction bases outside the gene matches: 7. CDR3 bases: TGCGCCAGCAGCTCGACTGGGACAGAAGAAGCTTTCTTT. It specifies CASSSTGTEEAFF.

V usage is TRBV6-6 and J usage is TRBJ1-5; 8 bases align to TRBD1. The CDR3 totals 14 residues. The germline CDR1 and CDR2 sequences are MNHNY and SVGAGI (reference sequence). The V segment lost 10 bases and the J segment 6 bases; nucleotides outside the gene matches: 11. This CDR3 reads CATSQGASSQPQHF. Here the CDR3 DNA reads TGTGCCACGTCCCAGGGGGCGAGTAGTCAGCCCCAGCATTTT.

The CDR3 sequence is CASSLAGHNTGELFF. Here the CDR3 DNA reads TGCGCCAGCAGCTTGGCGGGACATAACACCGGGGAGCTGTTTTTT. This rearrangement joins TRBV5-1 to TRBJ2-2; D possibly corresponds to TRBD1 (6 bases). V lost 0 bases to trimming and J lost 2 bases, with 8 bases between them. Germline CDR1 reads SGHRS; CDR2 reads YFSETQ. CDR3 length: 15 residues.